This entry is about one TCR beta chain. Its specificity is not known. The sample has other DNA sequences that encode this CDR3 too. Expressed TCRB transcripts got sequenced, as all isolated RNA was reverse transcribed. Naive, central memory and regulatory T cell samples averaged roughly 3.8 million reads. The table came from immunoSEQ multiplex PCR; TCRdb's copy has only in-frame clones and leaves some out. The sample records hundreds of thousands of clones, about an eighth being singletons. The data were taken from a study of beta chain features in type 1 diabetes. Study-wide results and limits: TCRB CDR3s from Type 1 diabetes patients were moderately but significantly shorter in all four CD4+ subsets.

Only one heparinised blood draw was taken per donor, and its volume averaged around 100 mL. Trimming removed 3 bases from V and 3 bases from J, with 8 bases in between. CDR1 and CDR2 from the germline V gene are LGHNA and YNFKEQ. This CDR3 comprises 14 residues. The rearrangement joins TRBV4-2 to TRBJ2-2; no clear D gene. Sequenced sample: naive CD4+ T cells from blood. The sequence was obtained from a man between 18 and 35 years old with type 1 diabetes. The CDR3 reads CASSHGQDTGELFF. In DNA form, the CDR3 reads TGTGCCAGCAGCCACGGGCAGGACACCGGGGAGCTGTTTTTT.